The source of this T cell receptor beta chain is a study of T cells after yellow fever vaccination. The CDR3 spans 13 residues. The V end was cut by 3 bases, the J end by 5 bases, with 9 bases between. In germline, CDR1 is SGDLS, CDR2 YYNGEE. Notes on the study in general: There was a small share of clonotypes that showed up in both the CD4 and CD8 compartments. Booster samples showed a return of most primary-vaccination clones (almost 97% CD4, approximately 90% CD8). Secondary responses were weaker yet peaked faster, day 5 versus 15.

TCRdb ran MiXCR on the 5' RACE reads and lists one entry per CDR3 protein. The sample records about 340,000 distinct CDR3 sequences, approximately 9% being singletons. This clonotype has a count of ten or more. Its antigen is currently unknown. Material: PBMCs, obtained on the day of the first yellow fever vaccination. The chain recombines TRBV9 with TRBJ2-1; D remains ambiguous. The sequence was collected from a man aged 18 to 29 who received the YFV17D yellow fever vaccine. The CDR3 sequence is CASSARTHNEQFF. The CDR3 bases are TGTGCCAGCAGCGCCCGGACGCACAATGAGCAGTTCTTC.